A selection of T cell receptor beta chains follows, all from one sample in a study of regulatory and conventional T cells in RAG deficiency. The table came from immunoSEQ multiplex PCR; TCRdb's copy has only in-frame clones and leaves some out. Here the sample spans roughly 30,000 clones, roughly 96% being singletons. Separately, the same data were catalogued under a study of regulatory T cells.

The sequenced material came from CD25- CD4+ T cells sorted from blood. The receptors come from a human donor in good health. The CDR3 runs from the conserved cysteine through the conserved F or W. The D gene is left open where the match is weak. The size of a clone is reported for some rows only, either as once, few or many, or as a class for expanded clones.

CDR3 protein	CDR3 DNA	clone size	D gene	J gene	V gene
CASSPRLTGIEQYF	TGTGCCAGCAGCCCCCGCCTTACAGGGATCGAGCAGTACTTC	NA	NA	TRBJ2-7	TRBV9
CASSLFLAGGLETQYF	TGTGCCAGCAGCTTATTCTTAGCGGGGGGGCTGGAGACCCAGTACTTC	NA	TRBD2	TRBJ2-5	TRBV13
CASSTQGGSPNYGYTF	TGTGCCAGCAGCACACAAGGCGGCAGTCCTAACTATGGCTACACCTTC	once	NA	TRBJ1-2	TRBV7-2
CASSPPGLAGLNEQFF	TGTGCCAGCAGCCCGCCGGGACTAGCGGGACTCAATGAGCAGTTCTTC	NA	TRBD2	TRBJ2-1	TRBV11-3
CASSLGGAGVNYGYTF	TGTGCCAGCAGTTTAGGAGGGGCCGGGGTGAACTATGGCTACACCTTC	few	NA	TRBJ1-2	TRBV28
CASSEERQLGEKLFF	TGTGCCAGCAGTGAAGAGCGGCAGTTGGGTGAAAAACTGTTTTTT	NA	NA	TRBJ1-4	TRBV2
CASSLQTGEATEAFF	TGTGCCAGCAGCCTACAGACAGGGGAGGCAACTGAAGCTTTCTTT	NA	TRBD1	TRBJ1-1	TRBV5-4
CASSSGTGRYNEQFF	TGTGCCAGCAGTTCCGGGACAGGGAGGTACAATGAGCAGTTCTTC	NA	TRBD1	TRBJ2-1	TRBV6-1
CASSVAGTAGSYEQYF	TGTGCCAGCAGCGTCGCCGGGACAGCCGGCTCCTACGAGCAGTACTTC	NA	TRBD1	TRBJ2-7	TRBV11-2
CASRILAGAYNEQFF	TGTGCCAGCAGGATACTAGCGGGGGCTTACAATGAGCAGTTCTTC	NA	TRBD2	TRBJ2-1	TRBV6-5
CASRAEVEQFF	TGTGCCAGCAGGGCTGAGGTTGAGCAGTTCTTC	once	NA	TRBJ2-1	TRBV5-6
CASSLGRGRVEKLFF	TGTGCCAGCAGCTTGGGGAGGGGGCGCGTTGAAAAACTGTTTTTT	once	TRBD1	TRBJ1-4	TRBV5-4
CASSLDGNQPQHF	TGTGCCAGCAGCTTAGACGGGAATCAGCCCCAGCATTTT	NA	NA	TRBJ1-5	TRBV7-9
CASKAGSYGYTF	TGTGCCAGTAAGGCAGGAAGCTATGGCTACACCTTC	NA	NA	TRBJ1-2	TRBV19
CASTAEGALDYGYTF	TGTGCCAGCACTGCTGAAGGGGCGTTGGACTATGGCTACACCTTC	few	NA	TRBJ1-2	TRBV28
CASSGFGTGGSYTF	TGTGCCAGCAGCGGCTTTGGGACAGGAGGTTCCTACACCTTC	NA	TRBD1	TRBJ1-2	TRBV5-8
CASGQGYYEQYF	TGTGCCAGTGGACAAGGGTACTACGAGCAGTACTTC	NA	NA	TRBJ2-7	TRBV5-6
CAWSLRRTGRDSNQPQHF	TGTGCCTGGAGTCTCCGCCGTACAGGGAGAGACAGCAATCAGCCCCAGCATTTT	once	NA	TRBJ1-5	TRBV30
CASSNPGSTDTQYF	TGTGCCAGTAGTAATCCGGGTAGCACAGATACGCAGTATTTT	NA	NA	TRBJ2-3	TRBV19
CASSLSTLATSTDTQYF	TGTGCCAGCAGCTTATCTACTCTAGCGACTAGCACAGATACGCAGTATTTT	NA	NA	TRBJ2-3	TRBV7-6
CASSGEVEAFF	TGTGCCAGCTCGGGGGAAGTGGAAGCTTTCTTT	NA	NA	TRBJ1-1	TRBV28
CASSHGQFNEKLFF	TGCGCCAGCAGCCACGGACAGTTTAATGAAAAACTGTTTTTT	NA	NA	TRBJ1-4	TRBV5-1
CASSLEGTGGYGYTF	TGCGCCAGCAGCTTGGAAGGAACAGGAGGGTATGGCTACACCTTC	NA	NA	TRBJ1-2	TRBV5-1
CASRRGNTEAFF	TGTGCCAGCAGGAGAGGGAACACTGAAGCTTTCTTT	once	NA	TRBJ1-1	TRBV6-5
CASSLGLAQETQYF	TGCGCCAGCAGCCTGGGACTAGCTCAAGAGACCCAGTACTTC	NA	TRBD2	TRBJ2-5	TRBV4-1
CSVTSGGYTGELFF	TGCAGCGTTACTAGCGGGGGTTACACCGGGGAGCTGTTTTTT	NA	TRBD2	TRBJ2-2	TRBV29-1
CASKTQRGNTGELFF	TGTGCCAGTAAGACCCAGCGGGGGAACACCGGGGAGCTGTTTTTT	NA	TRBD2	TRBJ2-2	TRBV19
CASSRRVLQPQHF	TGTGCCAGTAGTCGGAGGGTATTACAGCCCCAGCATTTT	NA	NA	TRBJ1-5	TRBV19
CASSPEARGGYTF	TGTGCCAGCTCACCAGAGGCGAGAGGGGGCTACACCTTC	NA	NA	TRBJ1-2	TRBV18
CASCVRGVPHNEQFF	TGTGCCAGCTGTGTGCGGGGGGTTCCCCACAATGAGCAGTTCTTC	NA	NA	TRBJ2-1	TRBV21-1
CASSVTAHTEAFF	TGTGCCAGCAGTGTGACAGCCCACACTGAAGCTTTCTTT	NA	NA	TRBJ1-1	TRBV25-1
CASSFYREGETQYF	TGTGCCAGCAGCTTCTACAGGGAGGGAGAGACCCAGTACTTC	NA	NA	TRBJ2-5	TRBV11-2
CATSTQGANTEAFF	TGTGCCACCAGCACCCAGGGGGCGAACACTGAAGCTTTCTTT	NA	TRBD1	TRBJ1-1	TRBV15